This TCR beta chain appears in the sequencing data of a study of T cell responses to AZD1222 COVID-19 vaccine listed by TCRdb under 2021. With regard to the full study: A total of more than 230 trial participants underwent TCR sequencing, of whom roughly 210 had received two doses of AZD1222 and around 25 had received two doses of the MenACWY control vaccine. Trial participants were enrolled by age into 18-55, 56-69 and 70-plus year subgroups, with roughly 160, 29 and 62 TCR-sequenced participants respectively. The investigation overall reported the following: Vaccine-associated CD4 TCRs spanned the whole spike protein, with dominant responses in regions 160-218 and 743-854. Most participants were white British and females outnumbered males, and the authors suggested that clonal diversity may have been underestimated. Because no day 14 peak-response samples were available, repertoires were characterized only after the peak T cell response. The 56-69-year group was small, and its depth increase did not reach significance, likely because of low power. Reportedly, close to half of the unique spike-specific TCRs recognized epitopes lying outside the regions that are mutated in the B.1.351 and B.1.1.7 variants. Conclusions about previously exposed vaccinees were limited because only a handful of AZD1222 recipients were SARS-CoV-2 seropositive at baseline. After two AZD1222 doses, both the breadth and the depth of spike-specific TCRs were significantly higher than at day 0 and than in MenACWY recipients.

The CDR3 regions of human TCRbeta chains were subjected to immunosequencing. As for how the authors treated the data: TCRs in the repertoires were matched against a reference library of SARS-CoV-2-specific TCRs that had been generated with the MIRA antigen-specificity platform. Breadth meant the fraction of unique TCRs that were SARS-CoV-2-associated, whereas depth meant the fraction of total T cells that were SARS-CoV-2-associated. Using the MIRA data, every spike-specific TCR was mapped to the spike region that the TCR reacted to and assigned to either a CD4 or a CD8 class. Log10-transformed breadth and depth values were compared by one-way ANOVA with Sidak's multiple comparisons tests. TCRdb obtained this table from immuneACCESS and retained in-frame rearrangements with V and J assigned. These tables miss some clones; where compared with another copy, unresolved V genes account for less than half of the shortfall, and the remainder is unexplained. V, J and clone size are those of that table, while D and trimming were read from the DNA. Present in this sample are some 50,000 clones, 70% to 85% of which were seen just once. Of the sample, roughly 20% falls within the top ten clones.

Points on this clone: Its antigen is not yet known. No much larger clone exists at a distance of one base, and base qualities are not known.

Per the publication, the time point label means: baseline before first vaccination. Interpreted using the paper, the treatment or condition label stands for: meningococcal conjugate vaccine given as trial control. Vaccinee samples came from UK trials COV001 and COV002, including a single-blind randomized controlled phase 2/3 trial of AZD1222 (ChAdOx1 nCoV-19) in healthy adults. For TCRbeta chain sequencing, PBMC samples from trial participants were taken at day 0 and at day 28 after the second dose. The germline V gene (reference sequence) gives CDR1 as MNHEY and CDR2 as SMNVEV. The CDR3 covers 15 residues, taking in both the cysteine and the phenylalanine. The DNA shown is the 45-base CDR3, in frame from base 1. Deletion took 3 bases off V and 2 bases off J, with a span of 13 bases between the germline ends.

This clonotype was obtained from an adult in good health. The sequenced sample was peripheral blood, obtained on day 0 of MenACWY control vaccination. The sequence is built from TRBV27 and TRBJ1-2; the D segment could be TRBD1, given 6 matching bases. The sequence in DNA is TGTGCCAGCAGTTTGGGGGCAACGTGGAACTATGGCTACACCTTC. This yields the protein CASSLGATWNYGYTF.